This T cell receptor (beta chain) derives from a study of siplizumab effects on memory and regulatory T cells. Study-level background: Either no drug or siplizumab at about 1.1 ug/mL was used in mixed lymphocyte reactions that were paired. Study results and limitations: It was never confirmed that proliferating Tregs from siplizumab cultures were suppressive. Naive T cells seemed more diverse than memory cells and seemed major alloresponse contributors.

Kept together in coculture, the mixed lymphocyte reaction cells spent 6 days at 37°C. This CDR3 comprises 15 residues. The germline CDR1 and CDR2 sequences are SGHTA and FQGNSA. V was shortened by 5 bases and J by 0 bases, with 14 bases between the two germline ends. Comment on this clone: Its cognate antigen is unknown.

The method was immunoSEQ multiplex PCR; TCRdb's version includes in-frame clones alone and lacks a portion of them. Of fewer than 20,000 clones listed, approximately 50% are singletons. This clonotype was obtained from a human donor in good health; the cells came from an allogeneic mixed lymphocyte reaction. The chain links TRBV7-2 to TRBJ2-7; possibly TRBD1 or TRBD2 for D (5 bases each). The source material was CFSE-low (dividing) CD4+ T cells sorted from an allogeneic mixed lymphocyte reaction. CDR3 loop: CASSLGTVRSYEQYF. CDR3 coding DNA: TGTGCCAGCAGCCTGGGGACGGTACGCTCCTACGAGCAGTACTTC.